The subject of this entry is one T cell receptor beta chain. Antigen unknown. Some clones are missing from TCRdb's copy, which holds only in-frame ones; the method was immunoSEQ multiplex PCR. The sample shows 130,000 or so clones, over 80% of them seen only once. The source of the sample is a study of T cell responses to AZD1222 COVID-19 vaccine. Overall study: Second doses were pooled across both intervals (about 4 or about 12 weeks). General study points: There were vaccine-associated CD4 TCRs across spike, dominant at 160-218 and 743-854. Females outnumbered males among donors, who were mostly white British; clonal diversity was possibly underestimated. Breadth and depth of Spike-specific TCRs rose after two AZD1222 doses.

The germline V gene has CDR1 SGHTS and CDR2 YDEGEE. The V gene lost 0 bases and the J gene lost 4 bases, with 2 bases spanning the gap. The CDR3 length is 11 residues. Here the sequenced sample was peripheral blood, taken on day 0 of AZD1222 vaccination. The chain employs TRBV5-8 and TRBJ2-7, with D hard to call. This TCR was recovered from an adult in good health. The chain's CDR3 is CASSLVYEQYF. The CDR3 DNA is TGTGCCAGCAGCTTGGTGTACGAGCAGTACTTC.